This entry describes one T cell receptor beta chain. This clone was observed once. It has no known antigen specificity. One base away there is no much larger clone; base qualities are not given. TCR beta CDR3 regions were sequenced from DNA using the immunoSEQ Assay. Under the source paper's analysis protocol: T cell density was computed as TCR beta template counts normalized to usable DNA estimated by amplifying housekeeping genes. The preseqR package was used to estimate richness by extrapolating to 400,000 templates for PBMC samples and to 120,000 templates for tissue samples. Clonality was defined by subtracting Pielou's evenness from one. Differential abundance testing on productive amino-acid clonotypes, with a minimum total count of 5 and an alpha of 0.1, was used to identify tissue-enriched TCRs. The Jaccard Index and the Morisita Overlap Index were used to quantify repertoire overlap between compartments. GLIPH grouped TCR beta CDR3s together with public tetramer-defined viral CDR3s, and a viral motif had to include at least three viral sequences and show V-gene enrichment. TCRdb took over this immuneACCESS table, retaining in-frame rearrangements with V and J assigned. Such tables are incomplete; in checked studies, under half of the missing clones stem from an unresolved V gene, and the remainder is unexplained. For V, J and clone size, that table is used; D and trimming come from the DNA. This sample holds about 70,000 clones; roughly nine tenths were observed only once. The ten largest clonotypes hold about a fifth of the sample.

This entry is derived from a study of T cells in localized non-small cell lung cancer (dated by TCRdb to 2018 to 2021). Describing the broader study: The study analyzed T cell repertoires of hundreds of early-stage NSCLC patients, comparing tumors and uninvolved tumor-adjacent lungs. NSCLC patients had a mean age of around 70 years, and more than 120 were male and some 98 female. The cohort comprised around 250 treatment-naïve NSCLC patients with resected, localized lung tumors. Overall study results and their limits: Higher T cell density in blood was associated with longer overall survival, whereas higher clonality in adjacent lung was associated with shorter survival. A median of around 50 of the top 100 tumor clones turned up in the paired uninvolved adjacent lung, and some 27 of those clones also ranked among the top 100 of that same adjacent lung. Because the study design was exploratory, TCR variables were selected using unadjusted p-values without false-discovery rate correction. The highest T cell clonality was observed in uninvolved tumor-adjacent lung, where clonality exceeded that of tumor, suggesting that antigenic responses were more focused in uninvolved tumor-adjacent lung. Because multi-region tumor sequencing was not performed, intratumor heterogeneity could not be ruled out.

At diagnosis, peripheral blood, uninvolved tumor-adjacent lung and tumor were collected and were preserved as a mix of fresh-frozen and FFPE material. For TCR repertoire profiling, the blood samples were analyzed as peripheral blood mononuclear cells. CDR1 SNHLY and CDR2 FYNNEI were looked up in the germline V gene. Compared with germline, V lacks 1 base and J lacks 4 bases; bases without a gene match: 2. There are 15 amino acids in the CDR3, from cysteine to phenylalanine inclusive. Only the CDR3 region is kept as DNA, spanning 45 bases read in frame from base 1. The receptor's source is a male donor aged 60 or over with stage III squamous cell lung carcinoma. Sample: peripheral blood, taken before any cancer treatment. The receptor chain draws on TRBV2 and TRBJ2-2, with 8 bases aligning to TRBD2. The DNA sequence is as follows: TGTGCCAGCAGTGAAGTCCGGGGGGGCACCGGGGAGCTGTTTTTT. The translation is CASSEVRGGTGELFF.